The rows below give T cell receptor beta chains drawn from one sample of a study of blood T cell repertoires in COVID-19. Measured with immunoSEQ multiplex PCR; TCRdb has only the in-frame clones, and not every one. The data show about 310,000 clones, around 86% seen once. Sample: peripheral blood. All receptors come from a man aged 50-60 years with active or convalescent COVID-19. The CDR3 runs from the conserved cysteine through the conserved F or W. D genes are given only for firm matches. Clone size is given for some rows only: seen once, a few or many times, or a class if the clone is expanded.

V gene	D gene	clone size	J gene	CDR3 protein	CDR3 DNA
TRBV4-1	.	.	TRBJ1-4	CASSIERSYEKLFF	TGCGCCAGCAGCATTGAACGGTCCTATGAAAAACTGTTTTTT
TRBV7-2	TRBD1	.	TRBJ2-3	CASSLTGGKTDTQYF	TGTGCCAGCAGCTTAACAGGGGGCAAAACAGATACGCAGTATTTT
TRBV10-3	TRBD1	.	TRBJ2-3	CAGGQGTSTDTQYF	TGTGCCGGGGGACAGGGAACTAGCACAGATACGCAGTATTTT
TRBV7-9	TRBD1	.	TRBJ2-3	CASSLGTGADTQYF	TGTGCCAGCAGCCTCGGGACAGGGGCAGATACGCAGTATTTT
TRBV19	TRBD1	once	TRBJ1-1	CASSRPTGGRTDTEAFF	TGTGCCAGTAGTAGACCGACAGGGGGCAGGACGGACACTGAAGCTTTCTTT
TRBV6-5	.	.	TRBJ1-6	CASRTDSSRSPLHF	TGTGCCAGCAGGACTGACAGCAGTCGATCACCCCTCCACTTT
TRBV4-1	TRBD1	.	TRBJ1-6	CASSQEPYRGGRRSPLHF	TGCGCCAGCAGCCAAGAACCTTACAGGGGAGGTCGGCGGTCACCCCTCCACTTT
TRBV10-2	.	.	TRBJ1-1	CASSPASRMDTEAFF	TGCGCCAGCAGTCCCGCGAGCAGGATGGACACTGAAGCTTTCTTT
TRBV2	.	.	TRBJ1-5	CASRGGTTNSNQPQHF	TGTGCCAGCAGGGGGGGGACAACGAATAGCAATCAGCCCCAGCATTTT
TRBV5-1	.	.	TRBJ1-5	CASSLTGMDQPQHF	TGCGCCAGCAGCTTGACAGGGATGGATCAGCCCCAGCATTTT
TRBV12-3/TRBV12-4	.	.	TRBJ1-2	CASSLDTNYGYTF	TGTGCCAGCAGTTTGGACACTAACTATGGCTACACCTTC
TRBV6-5	.	.	TRBJ1-2	CASSREATENYGYTF	TGTGCCAGCAGCCGTGAAGCGACGGAGAACTATGGCTACACCTTC
TRBV5-1	.	.	TRBJ1-1	CASSLGAGRTEAFF	TGCGCCAGCAGCTTGGGGGCAGGGAGGACTGAAGCTTTCTTT
TRBV19	.	few	TRBJ1-2	CASTPSIMRANYGYTF	TGTGCCAGTACCCCATCTATAATGAGGGCTAACTATGGCTACACCTTC
TRBV4-2	TRBD1	.	TRBJ2-7	CASSQEEDRRPYEQYF	TGTGCCAGCAGCCAAGAAGAGGACAGGAGACCCTACGAGCAGTACTTC
TRBV9	TRBD1	.	TRBJ1-1	CASSVSQGADTEAFF	TGTGCCAGCAGCGTATCCCAGGGGGCCGACACTGAAGCTTTCTTT
TRBV10-1	.	.	TRBJ1-1	CASSPGGAAEAFF	TGCGCCAGCAGCCCCGGAGGGGCAGCTGAAGCTTTCTTT
TRBV28	TRBD2	.	TRBJ2-3	CASSFLVPLSGSSADTQYF	TGTGCCAGCAGTTTTTTGGTACCCCTTAGCGGGAGTAGCGCAGATACGCAGTATTTT
TRBV28	.	.	TRBJ1-1	CASRLQNTEAFF	TGTGCCAGCAGACTCCAGAACACTGAAGCTTTCTTT
TRBV4-1	.	.	TRBJ2-3	CASSQEGLGGTDTQYF	TGCGCCAGCAGCCAAGAAGGGCTAGGGGGAACAGATACGCAGTATTTT
TRBV24-1	.	.	TRBJ2-5	CATSDFTGGDQETQYF	TGTGCCACCAGTGATTTCACAGGGGGGGACCAAGAGACCCAGTACTTC
TRBV7-8	.	.	TRBJ1-5	CASSLVGWGNQPQHF	TGTGCCAGCAGCTTAGTGGGCTGGGGCAATCAGCCCCAGCATTTT
TRBV28	.	.	TRBJ1-2	CASSPRETNYGYTF	TGTGCCAGCAGTCCCCGGGAAACTAACTATGGCTACACCTTC
TRBV28	.	.	TRBJ2-7	CASSFPVSGQFEQYF	TGTGCCAGCAGTTTCCCGGTCTCAGGGCAATTCGAGCAGTACTTC
TRBV11-3	TRBD1	.	TRBJ2-1	CASSRDSVNNEQFF	TGTGCCAGCAGCCGGGACAGTGTTAACAATGAGCAGTTCTTC
TRBV9	.	.	TRBJ1-2	CASSVSMSDYGYTF	TGTGCCAGCAGCGTATCGATGTCGGACTATGGCTACACCTTC
TRBV24-1	.	.	TRBJ1-4	CATSDNRVEGEKLFF	TGTGCCACCAGTGATAACAGGGTAGAGGGGGAAAAACTGTTTTTT